Following are 15 T cell receptor beta chains from one sample sequenced in a study of cytomegalovirus exposure and HLA in healthy donors. The primer mix had 60 Vbeta and 13 Jbeta primers. This table comes from immunoSEQ multiplex PCR, and its TCRdb copy is limited to in-frame clones, with some not included. Of tens of thousands of clones in the sample, roughly 84% are singletons; the top ten hold about 2.5%. Sequenced sample: PBMCs. The receptors come from a man aged 25 to 45 in good health and CMV-seronegative.

The chain recombines TRBV2 with TRBJ1-4, with D perhaps matching TRBD1 (6 bases). Germline loops: CDR1 SNHLY, CDR2 FYNNEI. CDR3 length equals 15 residues. V lost 2 bases and J 4 bases, leaving 11 bases between the germline ends. The chain's CDR3 is CASSEWTANNEKLFF. The CDR3 nucleotides read TGTGCCAGCAGTGAATGGACAGCAAATAATGAAAAACTGTTTTTT.

The chain recombines TRBV6-1 with TRBJ1-2; D may be TRBD1 (5 bases). V dropped 2 bases and J dropped 2 bases, with 15 bases sitting between them. Germline-derived CDR1 and CDR2 are MNHNS and SASEGT. This CDR3 comprises 16 residues. The CDR3 DNA reads as TGTGCCAGCAGTGAATCATTGGGCAGGGCCAACTATGGCTACACCTTC. It specifies CASSESLGRANYGYTF.

The chain is built from TRBV30 and TRBJ1-1, with 8 bases aligning to TRBD1. The CDR3 totals 14 residues. CDR1 and CDR2 (germline): GTSNPN, SVGIG (reference sequence). Unmatched junction bases numbered 2, after V lost 2 bases and J lost 0 bases. The CDR3 loop is CAWSLGQVNTEAFF. DNA for the CDR3: TGTGCCTGGAGTTTGGGACAGGTGAACACTGAAGCTTTCTTT.

The V and J genes are TRBV19 and TRBJ1-6, with D perhaps TRBD1 (6 bases). This CDR3 has 16 amino acids. Trimming took 6 bases from V and 2 from J, leaving 14 bases between them. Germline V gives CDR1 LNHDA, CDR2 SQIVND (reference sequence). Written as DNA, the CDR3 is TGTGCCAGTAGCCGTGAGGGGGTGACCTATAATTCACCCCTCCACTTT. It encodes CASSREGVTYNSPLHF.

The chain links TRBV30 to TRBJ1-1; 8 bases align to TRBD1. Germline V CDR1 and CDR2: GTSNPN, SVGIG (reference sequence). CDR3 length: 13 amino acids. The V gene end was trimmed by 5 bases and the J gene end by 4 bases; junction bases not matched to a gene: 6. DNA for the CDR3: TGTGCCTGGGACAGGGGACGAGGCACTGAAGCTTTCTTT. Encoded protein: CAWDRGRGTEAFF.

In its sample, this clone was seen a few times. The chain recombines TRBV4-2 with TRBJ2-2, with a weak D call TRBD1 (5 bases). Germline V CDR1 and CDR2: LGHNA, YNFKEQ. V was pared by 9 bases and J by 3 bases, with 14 bases between. The CDR3 sequence is 14 residues long. CDR3 sequence: CASSTDRHTGELFF. The CDR3 DNA reads as TGTGCCAGTTCCACCGACAGACACACCGGGGAGCTGTTTTTT.

This chain joins TRBV5-1 and TRBJ1-3; D gene uncertain. The CDR3 runs to 16 residues. Between the trimmed V and J ends, which lost 1 base and 0 bases, there was a span of 11 bases. In germline, CDR1 is SGHRS, CDR2 YFSETQ. CDR3 protein: CASSLLPESSGNTIYF. The CDR3 DNA reads TGCGCCAGCAGCTTGCTGCCTGAGAGCTCTGGAAACACCATATATTTT.

This clone was counted only a few times. The chain joins TRBV30 to TRBJ1-5, with D perhaps matching TRBD1 (6 bases). Trimming left V 5 bases short and J 0 bases short, with 8 bases between. The CDR3 contains 13 residues. The germline V gene encodes CDR1 GTSNPN and CDR2 SVGIG (reference sequence). The CDR3 protein is CAWGQYSNQPQHF. CDR3 in DNA: TGTGCCTGGGGACAGTATAGCAATCAGCCCCAGCATTTT.

The genes are TRBV10-3 and TRBJ1-2, with D unclear. Germline V lookup: CDR1 ENHRY, CDR2 SYGVKD. The V end lost 6 bases, the J end lost 0 bases, and 17 bases lay between the germline ends. This CDR3 spans 16 amino acids. CDR3 loop: CAISELPGITNYGYTF. CDR3 coding DNA: TGTGCCATCAGCGAATTACCGGGAATCACTAACTATGGCTACACCTTC.

The chain uses TRBV11-3 and TRBJ2-2, with D unresolved. This CDR3 is 15 amino acids long. Germline loops: CDR1 SGHNT, CDR2 YENEEA. Deletions cut 1 base from V and 3 bases from J, with 9 bases between. The CDR3 loop is CASSLGAEDTGELFF. The CDR3 coding sequence is TGTGCCAGCAGCTTAGGGGCAGAAGACACCGGGGAGCTGTTTTTT.

V gene TRBV27 combines with J gene TRBJ1-5; D gene uncertain. This CDR3 is built from 16 residues. Germline CDR1 and CDR2: MNHEY and SMNVEV (reference sequence). Trimming cost V 6 bases and J 9 bases, with 24 bases left between them. CDR3 in amino acids: CASSPAGRPNAVPQHF. The CDR3 DNA reads TGTGCCAGCAGCCCCGCTGGCAGACCCAATGCGGTGCCCCAGCATTTT.

The chain employs TRBV5-6 and TRBJ2-5, with D maybe TRBD2 (5 bases). Germline lookup yields CDR1 SGHDT and CDR2 YYEEEE. V lost 4 bases and J lost 7, with 11 bases in between. The CDR3 length is 12 residues. CDR3 nucleotide sequence: TGTGCCAGCAGCCCGCTTGGAGGGACCCAGTACTTC. Amino acid sequence: CASSPLGGTQYF.

The J gene is TRBJ1-1, the V gene TRBV7-9, with D perhaps TRBD1 (6 bases). Germline loops: CDR1 SEHNR, CDR2 FQNEAQ (reference sequence). The CDR3 has 14 residues. The V gene lost 5 bases and the J gene lost 3 bases, with 13 bases spanning the gap. The CDR3 DNA reads TGTGCCAGCAGCCCAGATACAGGGTACACTGAAGCTTTCTTT. This encodes CASSPDTGYTEAFF.

The genes are TRBV19 and TRBJ2-7, with a possible D match to TRBD1 (6 bases). Germline V gene sequence: CDR1 LNHDA, CDR2 SQIVND (reference sequence). V was shortened by 6 bases and J by 2 bases, with 8 bases between the two germline ends. This CDR3 has 12 amino acids. CDR3 nucleotide sequence: TGTGCCAGTAGGGACAGAGCCTACGAGCAGTACGTC. As protein: CASRDRAYEQYV.

V usage is TRBV5-1 and J usage is TRBJ2-7; 8 bases agree with TRBD2. In germline, CDR1 is SGHRS, CDR2 YFSETQ. The CDR3 has 15 amino acids. With 4 bases clipped from V and 2 bases from J, the junction kept 8 bases outside the gene matches. CDR3 coding DNA: TGCGCCAGCAGCGAGGCCGGGACTAGTACCTACGAGCAGTACTTC. Its translation: CASSEAGTSTYEQYF.